This T cell receptor (beta chain) emerged from a study of T-cell memory formation after mild COVID-19. One entry per CDR3 protein results from TCRdb running MiXCR on the 5' RACE reads. Seen here are 500,000 to 650,000 distinct CDR3 sequences, about 20% observed once, and the top ten hold roughly 9.1%. On this clonotype: The antigen is undetermined.

Regarding the study as a whole: The CD4+ clones that contracted clustered mainly within CM and EM, and the CD8+ clones concentrated in EMRA. Some SARS-CoV-2-responding clones were already detected in memory before infection.

The receptor comes from an adult woman who had mild COVID-19 (a few samples of this study predate the infection). Cell type and time point are not known. The sequenced material came from PBMCs or a T cell subset sorted from them (not recorded which).

CDR3: CASSSLSTGKNTGELFF. The CDR3, as DNA: TGTGCCAGCAGCTCATTGAGTACAGGCAAGAACACCGGGGAGCTGTTTTTT. This chain uses TRBV7-9 with TRBJ2-2; TRBD1 is a possible D gene (5 bases). Germline V gene sequence: CDR1 SEHNR, CDR2 FQNEAQ (reference sequence). Trimming took off 4 bases at V and 1 base at J, with 16 bases between the two ends. The CDR3 is 17 residues long.